A single count supports the clone carrying this T cell receptor (beta chain). Its target is not known. These data belong to a study of CD8+ T cells in alopecia areata. Study-wide results and caveats: Compared with mice, patients displayed less clear TCR sharing, possibly for HLA-related reasons. The study found higher clonality in lesional than normal scalp, especially in alopecia totalis/universalis.

cDNA reverse transcribed from extracted RNA served as the sequencing template. Sequencing was performed with immunoSEQ multiplex PCR; in TCRdb, only in-frame clones are kept and a portion is missing. The sample gives roughly 60,000 clones, roughly two fifths of which show up once; just over 50% is in the top ten. The study team obtained lesional scalp punch biopsies and peripheral blood from alopecia areata patients. CDR1 is GTSNPN, CDR2 SVGIG, per germline (reference sequence). This CDR3 is built from 15 residues. V was clipped by 2 bases and J by 4 bases; unmatched bases: 8. This clonotype originated in a human donor with alopecia areata. Input material: NKG2D-low CD8+ T cells sorted from blood. The chain links TRBV30 to TRBJ2-1, with TRBD1 matching 7 bases. CDR3 in DNA: TGTGCCTGGAGTCCGCCGGGACAGTGGTACAATGAGCAGTTCTTC. It encodes CAWSPPGQWYNEQFF.